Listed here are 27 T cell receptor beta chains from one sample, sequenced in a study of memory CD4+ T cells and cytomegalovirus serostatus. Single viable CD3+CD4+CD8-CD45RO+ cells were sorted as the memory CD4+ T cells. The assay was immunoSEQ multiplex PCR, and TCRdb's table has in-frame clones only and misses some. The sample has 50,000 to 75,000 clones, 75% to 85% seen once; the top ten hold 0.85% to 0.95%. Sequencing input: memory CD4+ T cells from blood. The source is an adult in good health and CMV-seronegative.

The CDR3 spells CASSLGTRRPGELFF. Written as DNA, the CDR3 is TGTGCCAGCAGCCTCGGGACTAGACGGCCCGGGGAGCTGTTTTTT. This sequence joins TRBV11-2 and TRBJ2-2; 8 nucleotides agree with TRBD2. CDR1 is SGHAT, CDR2 FQNNGV, per germline. The CDR3 runs to 15 residues. V lost 5 bases, J lost 6 bases, and 8 bases stayed unmatched.

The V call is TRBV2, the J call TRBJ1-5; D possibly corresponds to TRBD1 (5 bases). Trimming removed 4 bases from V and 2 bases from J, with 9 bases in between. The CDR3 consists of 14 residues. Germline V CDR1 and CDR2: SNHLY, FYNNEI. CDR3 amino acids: CASSGSGGNQPQHF. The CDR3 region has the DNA TGTGCCAGCAGTGGGTCGGGGGGCAATCAGCCCCAGCATTTT.

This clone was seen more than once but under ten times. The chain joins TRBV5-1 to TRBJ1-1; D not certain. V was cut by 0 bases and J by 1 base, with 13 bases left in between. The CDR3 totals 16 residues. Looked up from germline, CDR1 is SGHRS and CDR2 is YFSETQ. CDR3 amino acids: CASSLGGAGWNTEAFF. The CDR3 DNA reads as TGCGCCAGCAGCTTGGGGGGAGCGGGCTGGAACACTGAAGCTTTCTTT. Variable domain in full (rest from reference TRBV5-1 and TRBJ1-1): KAGVTQTPRYLIKTRGQQVTLSCSPISGHRSVSWYQQTPGQGLQFLFEYFSETQRNKGNFPGRFSGRQFSNSRSEMNVSTLELGDSALYLCASSLGGAGWNTEAFFGQGTRLTVV.

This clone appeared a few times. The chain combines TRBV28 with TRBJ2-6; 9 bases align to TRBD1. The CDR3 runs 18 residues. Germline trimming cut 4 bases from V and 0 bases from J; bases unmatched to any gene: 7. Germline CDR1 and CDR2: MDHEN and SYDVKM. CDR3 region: CASSSRQGVTSGANVLTF. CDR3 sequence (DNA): TGTGCCAGCAGTTCAAGACAGGGGGTCACCTCTGGGGCCAACGTCCTGACTTTC.

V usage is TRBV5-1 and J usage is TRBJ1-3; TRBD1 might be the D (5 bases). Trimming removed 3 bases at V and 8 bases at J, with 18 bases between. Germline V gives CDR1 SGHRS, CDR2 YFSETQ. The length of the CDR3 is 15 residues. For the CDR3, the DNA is TGCGCCAGCAGCTGGGAGGGCGGAGGGGAGGACACCATATATTTT. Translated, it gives CASSWEGGGEDTIYF.

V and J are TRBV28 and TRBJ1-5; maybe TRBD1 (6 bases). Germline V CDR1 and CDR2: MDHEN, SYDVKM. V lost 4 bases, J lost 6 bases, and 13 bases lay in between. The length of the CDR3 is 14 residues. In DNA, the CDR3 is TGTGCCAGCAGTTCATCAGGGGTCGGTCAGCCCCAGCATTTT. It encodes CASSSSGVGQPQHF. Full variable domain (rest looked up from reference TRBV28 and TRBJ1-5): DVKVTQSSRYLVKRTGEKVFLECVQDMDHENMFWYRQDPGLGLRLIYFSYDVKMKEKGDIPEGYSVSREKKERFSLILESASTNQTSMYLCASSSSGVGQPQHFGDGTRLSIL.

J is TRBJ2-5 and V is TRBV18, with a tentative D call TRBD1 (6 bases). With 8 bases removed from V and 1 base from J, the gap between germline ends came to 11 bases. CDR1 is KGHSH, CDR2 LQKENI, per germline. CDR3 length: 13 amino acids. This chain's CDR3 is CASEQGIQETQYF. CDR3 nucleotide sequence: TGTGCCAGCGAACAGGGAATCCAAGAGACCCAGTACTTC. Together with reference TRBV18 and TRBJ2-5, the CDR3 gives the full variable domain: NAGVMQNPRHLVRRRGQEARLRCSPMKGHSHVYWYRQLPEEGLKFMVYLQKENIIDESGMPKERFSAEFPKEGPSILRIQQVVRGDSAAYFCASEQGIQETQYFGPGTRLLVL.

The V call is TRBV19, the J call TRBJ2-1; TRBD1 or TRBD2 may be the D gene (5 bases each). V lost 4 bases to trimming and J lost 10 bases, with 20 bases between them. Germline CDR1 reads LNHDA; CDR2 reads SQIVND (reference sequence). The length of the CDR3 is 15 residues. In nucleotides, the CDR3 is TGTGCCAGTAGTACTCCCGGGACCAAGAAGAGGGAGCAGTTCTTC. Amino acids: CASSTPGTKKREQFF.

The CDR3 region is CASSIQGDSYEQYF. The DNA for the CDR3 is TGTGCCAGTAGTATACAGGGGGACTCCTACGAGCAGTACTTC. The V and J genes are TRBV19 and TRBJ2-7, with 7 bases identical to TRBD1. The germline CDR1 and CDR2 sequences are LNHDA and SQIVND (reference sequence). The CDR3 spans 14 residues. The ends lost 2 bases at V and 0 bases at J; junction bases unmatched: 1.

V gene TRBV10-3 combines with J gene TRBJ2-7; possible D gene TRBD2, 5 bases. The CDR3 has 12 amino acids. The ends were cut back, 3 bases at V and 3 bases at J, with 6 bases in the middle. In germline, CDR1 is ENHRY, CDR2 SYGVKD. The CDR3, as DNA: TGTGCCATCAGTGAACGGGACTACGAGCAGTACTTC. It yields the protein CAISERDYEQYF.

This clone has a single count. CDR3 region: CASSKGLAGGHPKNIQYF. Here the CDR3 DNA reads TGTGCCAGTAGTAAGGGGTTAGCGGGAGGGCATCCCAAAAACATTCAGTACTTC. V gene TRBV19 combines with J gene TRBJ2-4; 11 positions match TRBD2. Germline CDR1 and CDR2: LNHDA and SQIVND (reference sequence). V was pared by 4 bases and J by 2 bases, with 10 bases of the junction left unmatched. The CDR3 length is 18 residues.

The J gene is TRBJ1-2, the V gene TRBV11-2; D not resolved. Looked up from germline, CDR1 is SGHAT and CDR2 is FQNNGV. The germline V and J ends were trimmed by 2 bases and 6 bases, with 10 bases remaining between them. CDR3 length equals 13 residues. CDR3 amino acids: CASSLYSGDGYTF. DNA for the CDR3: TGTGCCAGCAGCTTATATTCTGGGGATGGCTACACCTTC.

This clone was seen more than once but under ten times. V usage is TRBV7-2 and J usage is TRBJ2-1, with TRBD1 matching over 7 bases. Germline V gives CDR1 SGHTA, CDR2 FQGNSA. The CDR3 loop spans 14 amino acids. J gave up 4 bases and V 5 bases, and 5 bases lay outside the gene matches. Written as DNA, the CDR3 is TGTGCCAGCAGCCCCGGACAGGCTTACAATGAGCAGTTCTTC. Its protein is CASSPGQAYNEQFF.

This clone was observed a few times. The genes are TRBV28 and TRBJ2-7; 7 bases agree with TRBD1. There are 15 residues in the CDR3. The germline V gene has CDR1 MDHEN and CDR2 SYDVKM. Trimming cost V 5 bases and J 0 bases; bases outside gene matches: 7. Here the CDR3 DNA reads TGTGCCAGCAGTCCTTCGGACAGGAGCTCCTACGAGCAGTACTTC. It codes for CASSPSDRSSYEQYF. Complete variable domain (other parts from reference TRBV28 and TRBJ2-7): DVKVTQSSRYLVKRTGEKVFLECVQDMDHENMFWYRQDPGLGLRLIYFSYDVKMKEKGDIPEGYSVSREKKERFSLILESASTNQTSMYLCASSPSDRSSYEQYFGPGTRLTVT.

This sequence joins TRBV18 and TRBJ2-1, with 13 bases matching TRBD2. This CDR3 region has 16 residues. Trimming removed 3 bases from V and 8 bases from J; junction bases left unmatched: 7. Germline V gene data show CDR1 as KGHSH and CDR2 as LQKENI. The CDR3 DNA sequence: TGTGCCAGCTCACCCGTACTAGCGGGAGGGATCCATGAGCAGTTCTTC. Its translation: CASSPVLAGGIHEQFF. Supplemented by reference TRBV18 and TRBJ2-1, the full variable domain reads NAGVMQNPRHLVRRRGQEARLRCSPMKGHSHVYWYRQLPEEGLKFMVYLQKENIIDESGMPKERFSAEFPKEGPSILRIQQVVRGDSAAYFCASSPVLAGGIHEQFFGPGTRLTVL.

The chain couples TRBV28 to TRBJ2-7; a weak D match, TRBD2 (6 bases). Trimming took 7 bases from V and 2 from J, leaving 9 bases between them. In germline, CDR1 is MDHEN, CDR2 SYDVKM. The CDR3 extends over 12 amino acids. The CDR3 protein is CASTRGPYEQYF. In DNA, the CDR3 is TGTGCCAGCACGCGGGGCCCCTACGAGCAGTACTTC.

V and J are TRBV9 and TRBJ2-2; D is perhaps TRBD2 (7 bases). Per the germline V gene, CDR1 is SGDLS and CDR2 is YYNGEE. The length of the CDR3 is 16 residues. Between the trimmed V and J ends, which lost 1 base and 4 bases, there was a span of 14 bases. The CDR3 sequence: CASSVRPGGLTGELFF. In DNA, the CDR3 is TGTGCCAGCAGCGTACGGCCGGGGGGCCTCACCGGGGAGCTGTTTTTT.

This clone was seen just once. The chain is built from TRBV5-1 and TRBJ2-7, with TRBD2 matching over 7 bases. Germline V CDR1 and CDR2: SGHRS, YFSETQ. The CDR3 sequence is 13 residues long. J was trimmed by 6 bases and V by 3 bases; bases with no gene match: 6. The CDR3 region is CASSWGPGGEQYF. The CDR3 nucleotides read TGCGCCAGCAGCTGGGGACCGGGAGGCGAGCAGTACTTC.

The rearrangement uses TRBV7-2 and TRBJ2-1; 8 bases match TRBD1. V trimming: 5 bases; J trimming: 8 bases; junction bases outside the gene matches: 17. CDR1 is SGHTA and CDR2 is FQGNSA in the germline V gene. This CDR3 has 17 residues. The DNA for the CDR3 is TGTGCCAGCAGCGACCCCCTCCGGGACAGGAGCTCAGATGAGCAGTTCTTC. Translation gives CASSDPLRDRSSDEQFF.

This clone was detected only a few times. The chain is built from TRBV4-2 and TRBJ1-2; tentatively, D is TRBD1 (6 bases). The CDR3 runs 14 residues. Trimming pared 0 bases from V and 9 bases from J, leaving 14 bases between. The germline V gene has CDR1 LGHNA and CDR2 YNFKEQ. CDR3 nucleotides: TGTGCCAGCAGCCAAGATGCGACAGGTGGAAGCTACACCTTC. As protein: CASSQDATGGSYTF.

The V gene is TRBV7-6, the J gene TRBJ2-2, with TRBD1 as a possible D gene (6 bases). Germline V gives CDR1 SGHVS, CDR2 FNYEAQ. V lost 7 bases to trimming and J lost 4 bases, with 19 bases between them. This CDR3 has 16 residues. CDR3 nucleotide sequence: TGTGCCAGCACCCTAGGGCCAGGGGCTAGCACCGGGGAGCTGTTTTTT. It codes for CASTLGPGASTGELFF. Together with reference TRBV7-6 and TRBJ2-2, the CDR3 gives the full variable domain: GAGVSQSPRYKVTKRGQDVALRCDPISGHVSLYWYRQALGQGPEFLTYFNYEAQQDKSGLPNDRFSAERPEGSISTLTIQRTEQRDSAMYRCASTLGPGASTGELFFGEGSRLTVL.

This CDR3 reads CASSLEGSARGNEQFF. CDR3 sequence (DNA): TGCGCCAGCAGCTTGGAGGGAAGTGCCCGGGGTAATGAGCAGTTCTTC. This sequence joins TRBV5-1 and TRBJ2-1; tentative D call: TRBD2 (5 bases). Trimming cost V 0 bases and J 7 bases, with 17 bases left between them. Per the germline V gene, CDR1 is SGHRS and CDR2 is YFSETQ. This CDR3 spans 16 amino acids.

CDR3 loop: CASSSRGGDSIYEQYF. DNA for the CDR3: TGTGCCAGCAGCTCGAGGGGGGGGGACAGTATCTACGAGCAGTACTTC. This sequence joins TRBV7-8 and TRBJ2-7; D may match TRBD1 or TRBD2 (7 bases each). CDR1 SGHVS and CDR2 FQNEAQ come from the germline V gene. V was cut by 4 bases and J by 3 bases, with 19 bases left in between. The CDR3 is 16 amino acids.

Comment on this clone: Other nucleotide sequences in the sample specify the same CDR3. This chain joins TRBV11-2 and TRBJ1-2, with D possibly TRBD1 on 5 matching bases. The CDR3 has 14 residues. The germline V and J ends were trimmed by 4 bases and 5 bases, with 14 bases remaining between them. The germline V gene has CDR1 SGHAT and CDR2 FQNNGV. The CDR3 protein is CASSSTGGGYGYTF. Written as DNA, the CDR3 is TGTGCCAGCAGCTCGACCGGGGGGGGTTATGGCTACACCTTC.

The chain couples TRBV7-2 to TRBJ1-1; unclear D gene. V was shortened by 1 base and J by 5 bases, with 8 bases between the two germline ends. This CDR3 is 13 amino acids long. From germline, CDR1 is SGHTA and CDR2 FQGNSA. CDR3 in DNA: TGTGCCAGCAGCTTAGTGGTGACAACTGAAGCTTTCTTT. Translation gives CASSLVVTTEAFF. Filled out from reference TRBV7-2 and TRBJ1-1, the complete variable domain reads GAGVSQSPSNKVTEKGKDVELRCDPISGHTALYWYRQSLGQGLEFLIYFQGNSAPDKSGLPSDRFSAERTGGSVSTLTIQRTQQEDSAVYLCASSLVVTTEAFFGQGTRLTVV.

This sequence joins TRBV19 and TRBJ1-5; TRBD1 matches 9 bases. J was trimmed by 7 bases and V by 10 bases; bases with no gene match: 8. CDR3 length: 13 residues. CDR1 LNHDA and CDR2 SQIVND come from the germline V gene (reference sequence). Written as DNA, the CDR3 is TGTGCCATCGGGACAGGGTCGGTGCAGCCCCAGCATTTT. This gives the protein CAIGTGSVQPQHF.

CDR3 residues: CASSRTREIADTQYF. CDR3 nucleotides: TGTGCCAGCAGCCGTACAAGGGAGATCGCAGATACGCAGTATTTT. The chain links TRBV7-6 to TRBJ2-3; a possible D gene is TRBD2 (5 bases). This CDR3 spans 15 amino acids. V was cut by 5 bases and J by 4 bases, with 16 bases left in between. Germline values: CDR1 SGHVS, CDR2 FNYEAQ.